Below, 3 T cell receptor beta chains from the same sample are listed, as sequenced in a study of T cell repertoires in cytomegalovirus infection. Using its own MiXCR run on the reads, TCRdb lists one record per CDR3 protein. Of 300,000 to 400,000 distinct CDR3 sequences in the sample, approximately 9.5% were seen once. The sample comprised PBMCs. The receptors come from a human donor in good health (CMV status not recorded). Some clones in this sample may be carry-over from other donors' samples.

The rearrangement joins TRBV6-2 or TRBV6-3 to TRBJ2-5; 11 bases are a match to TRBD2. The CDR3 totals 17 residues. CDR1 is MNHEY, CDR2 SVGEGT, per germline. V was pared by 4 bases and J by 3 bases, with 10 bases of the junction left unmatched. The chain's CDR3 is CASSSGATSGAKETQYF. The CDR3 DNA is TGTGCCAGCAGTTCGGGGGCGACTAGCGGGGCTAAAGAGACCCAGTACTTC.

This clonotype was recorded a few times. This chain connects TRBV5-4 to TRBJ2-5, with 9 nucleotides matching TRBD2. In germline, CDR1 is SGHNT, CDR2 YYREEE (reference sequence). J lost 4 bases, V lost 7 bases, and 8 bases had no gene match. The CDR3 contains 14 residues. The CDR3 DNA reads TGTGCCAGCCGGTTAGCGGGAGTTCCAGAGACCCAGTACTTC. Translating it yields CASRLAGVPETQYF.

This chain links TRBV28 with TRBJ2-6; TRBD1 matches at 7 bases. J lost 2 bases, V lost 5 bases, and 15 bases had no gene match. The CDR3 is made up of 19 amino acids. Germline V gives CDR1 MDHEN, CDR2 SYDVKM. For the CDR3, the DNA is TGTGCCAGCAGTACGACAGGGCACGCAAGAAGGGCTGGGGCCAACGTCCTGACTTTC. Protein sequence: CASSTTGHARRAGANVLTF.